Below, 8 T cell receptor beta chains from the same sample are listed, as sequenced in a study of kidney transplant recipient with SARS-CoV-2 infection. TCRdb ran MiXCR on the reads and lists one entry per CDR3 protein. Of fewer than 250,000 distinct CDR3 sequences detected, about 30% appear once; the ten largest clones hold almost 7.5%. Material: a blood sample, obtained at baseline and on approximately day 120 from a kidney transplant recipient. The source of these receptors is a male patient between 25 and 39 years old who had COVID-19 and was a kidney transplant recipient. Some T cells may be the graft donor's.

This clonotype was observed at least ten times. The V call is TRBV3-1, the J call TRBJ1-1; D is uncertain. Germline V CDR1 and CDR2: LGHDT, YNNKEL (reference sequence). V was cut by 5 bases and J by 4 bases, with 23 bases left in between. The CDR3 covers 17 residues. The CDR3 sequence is CASSVRAPISIRTEAFF. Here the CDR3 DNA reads TGTGCCAGCAGCGTGCGAGCTCCCATTTCAATTCGCACTGAAGCTTTCTTT.

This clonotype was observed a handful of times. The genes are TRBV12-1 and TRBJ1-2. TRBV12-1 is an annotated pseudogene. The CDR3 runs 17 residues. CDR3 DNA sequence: TGTGCCAGCAGCCCAAGTAGTGTATGGGGAAAGACCTATGGCTACACCTTC. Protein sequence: CASSPSSVWGKTYGYTF.

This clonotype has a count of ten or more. For the CDR3, the DNA is TGTGCCAGCAGACCCCGGCCCAGATTAAGACCCTTCCACTATAATTCACCCCTCCACTTT. This codes for CASRPRPRLRPFHYNSPLHF. The rearrangement uses TRBV5-4 and TRBJ1-6; D uncertain. Germline V gene data show CDR1 as SGHNT and CDR2 as YYREEE (reference sequence). CDR3 length equals 20 residues. V was trimmed by 5 bases and J by 3 bases, leaving 27 bases between them.

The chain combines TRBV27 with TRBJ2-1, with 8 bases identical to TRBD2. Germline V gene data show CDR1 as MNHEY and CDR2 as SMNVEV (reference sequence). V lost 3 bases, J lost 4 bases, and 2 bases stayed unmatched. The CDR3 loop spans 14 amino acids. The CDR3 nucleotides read TGTGCCAGCAGTTTGAGCGGGGGATACAATGAGCAGTTCTTC. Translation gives CASSLSGGYNEQFF.

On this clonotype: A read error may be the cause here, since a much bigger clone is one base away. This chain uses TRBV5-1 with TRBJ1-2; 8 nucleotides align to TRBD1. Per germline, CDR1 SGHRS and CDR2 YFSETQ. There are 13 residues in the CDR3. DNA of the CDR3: TGCGCCAGCAGCGCCGGGACAGGCTATGGCTGCACCTTC. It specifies CASSAGTGYGCTF.

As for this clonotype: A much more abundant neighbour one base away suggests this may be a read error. CDR3 protein: CASGSTGSYEQYF. Here the CDR3 DNA reads TGTGCTAGTGGTTCGACCGGCTCCTACGAGCAGTACTTC. The chain combines TRBV12-5 with TRBJ2-5; no clear D. The J call is uncertain, as TRBJ2-7 better fits the DNA end. There are 13 residues in the CDR3. CDR1 and CDR2 (germline): LGHNT, FRNRAP.

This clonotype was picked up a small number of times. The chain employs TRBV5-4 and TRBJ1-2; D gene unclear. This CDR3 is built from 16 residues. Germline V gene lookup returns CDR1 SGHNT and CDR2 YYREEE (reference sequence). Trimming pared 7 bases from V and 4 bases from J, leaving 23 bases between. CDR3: CASWKRVPGKTYGYTF. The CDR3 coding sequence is TGTGCCAGCTGGAAACGCGTACCAGGAAAGACCTATGGCTACACCTTC.

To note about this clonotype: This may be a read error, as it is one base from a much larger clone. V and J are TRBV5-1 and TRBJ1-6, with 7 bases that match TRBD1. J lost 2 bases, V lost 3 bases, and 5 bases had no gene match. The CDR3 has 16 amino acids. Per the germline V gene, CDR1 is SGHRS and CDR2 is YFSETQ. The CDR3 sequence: CASSSGQSPYNSPLHF. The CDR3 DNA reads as TGCGCCAGCAGCTCGGGACAGAGCCCCTATAATTCACCCCTCCACTTT.